What follows is one T cell receptor beta chain and its context. In assigning cohorts, the study relied on participant-reported clinical history. In Cohort 3, a recovered donor had either two negative PCRs, clearance, or symptom resolution. The data derive from a study of blood T cell repertoires in COVID-19. The wider study: Researchers got acute and convalescent COVID-19 samples from the United States, Italy and Spain.

Trimming removed 6 bases at V and 5 bases at J, with 17 bases between. The CDR3 has 14 residues. Germline CDR1 and CDR2: SGHNT and YYREEE (reference sequence). Per the authors' pipeline: Estimation of nucleated cell counts relied on the amplification of reference gene primers. Libraries were prepared by immunoSEQ multiplex PCR; TCRdb keeps only in-frame clonotypes and omits some of them. For V, J and clone size, that table is used; D and trimming come from the DNA. Seen here are approximately 300,000 clones, roughly 90% observed once, and the top ten hold around 20%. V usage is TRBV5-4 and J usage is TRBJ2-5, with D maybe TRBD2 (5 bases). The TCR comes from a woman aged 30 to 39 who had recovered from COVID-19. Sequenced input: PBMCs or T cells enriched from blood (not recorded which). CDR3 DNA sequence: TGTGCCAGCACCCCGGAACTAGAAGGGGAGACCCAGTACTTC. As protein: CASTPELEGETQYF. Supplemented by reference TRBV5-4 and TRBJ2-5, the full variable domain reads ETGVTQSPTHLIKTRGQQVTLRCSSQSGHNTVSWYQQALGQGPQFIFQYYREEENGRGNFPPRFSGLQFPNYSSELNVNALELDDSALYLCASTPELEGETQYFGPGTRLLVL.